These 18 T cell receptor beta chains originate from one sample sequenced in a study of regulatory T cells in long-lasting Graves disease. The time point was: persistent/refractory GD, antithyroid drugs over 5 years with positive TRAb. Making the TCR library involved RNA that had been extracted from PBMCs. Library construction for TCR beta used iRepertoire HTBI primers and Arm-PCR of CDR3 regions. TCRdb analysed the multiplex PCR reads with MiXCR anew, one entry per CDR3 protein. The table lists about 660,000 distinct CDR3 sequences, about 30% of them singletons. This specimen consisted of peripheral blood mononuclear cells (PBMCs), obtained when the disease was refractory, from a patient treated with antithyroid drugs. Every receptor here comes from a female donor with Graves disease.

This clonotype showed up many times. The chain couples TRBV28 to TRBJ1-5; possible D gene TRBD1, 6 bases. The germline CDR1 and CDR2 sequences are MDHEN and SYDVKM. Trimming shortened V by 3 bases and J by 7 bases, and 13 bases separated the two germline ends. The CDR3 is 14 residues long. The CDR3 DNA reads as TGTGCCAGCAGTTTTATCGGGGGGCAGCAGCCCCAGCATTTT. Translated, it gives CASSFIGGQQPQHF.

A few counts support this clonotype. This chain uses TRBV24-1 with TRBJ1-2, with 7 bases fitting TRBD1. V was pared by 3 bases and J by 8 bases, with 5 bases of the junction left unmatched. Germline loops: CDR1 KGHDR, CDR2 SFDVKD. The CDR3 totals 13 residues. CDR3 in DNA: TGTGCCACCAGTGATATTGACAGGGACGGCTACACCTTC. Translated, it gives CATSDIDRDGYTF.

This rearrangement joins TRBV20-1 to TRBJ2-7; 10 bases match TRBD1. Per the germline V gene, CDR1 is DFQATT and CDR2 is SNEGSKA (reference sequence). V was pared by 6 bases and J by 1 base, with 9 bases of the junction left unmatched. The CDR3 sequence is 15 residues long. CDR3 coding DNA: TGCAGTGCCCAGAAGGGGACAGGGGTTTCCTACGAGCAGTACTTC. Residues: CSAQKGTGVSYEQYF.

The gene calls are TRBV7-9 and TRBJ1-3; unclear D gene. Trimming left V 10 bases short and J 0 bases short, with 10 bases between. The CDR3 loop spans 13 amino acids. CDR1 and CDR2 (germline): SEHNR, FQNEAQ (reference sequence). In nucleotides, the CDR3 is TGTGCCACCTTACAGATCTCTGGAAACACCATATATTTT. Translated, it gives CATLQISGNTIYF.

This clonotype has just a few counts. The J gene is TRBJ1-6, the V gene TRBV3-1; D possibly corresponds to TRBD1 (5 bases). Germline V gives CDR1 LGHDT, CDR2 YNNKEL (reference sequence). The CDR3 length is 15 residues. Trimming removed 0 bases at V and 9 bases at J, with 12 bases between. Here the CDR3 DNA reads TGTGCCAGCAGCCAAGATAGACGGGGCGGTTCACCCCTCCACTTT. This codes for CASSQDRRGGSPLHF.

This clonotype has a handful of counts. The chain has TRBV29-1 and TRBJ2-1; 7 positions match TRBD1. Germline CDR1 reads SQVTM; CDR2 reads ANQGSEA. J was trimmed by 1 base and V by 6 bases; bases with no gene match: 12. The CDR3 sequence is 16 residues long. The CDR3 here is CSVTLITGESYNEQFF. CDR3 in DNA: TGCAGCGTGACCCTTATCACAGGGGAATCCTACAATGAGCAGTTCTTC.

The V and J genes are TRBV20-1 and TRBJ2-5, with no clear D. CDR3 length: 13 amino acids. In germline, CDR1 is DFQATT, CDR2 SNEGSKA (reference sequence). Between the trimmed V and J ends, which lost 5 bases and 5 bases, there was a span of 15 bases. DNA for the CDR3: TGCAGTGCTCTCCTGGCATCTCGGGAGACCCAGTACTTC. Translated: CSALLASRETQYF.

The genes are TRBV7-9 and TRBJ1-1; D is perhaps TRBD1 (5 bases). In germline, CDR1 is SEHNR, CDR2 FQNEAQ (reference sequence). The CDR3 length is 17 residues. V was cut by 8 bases and J by 2 bases, with 24 bases left in between. CDR3 residues: CASPPPKNDSSNTEAFF. The DNA for the CDR3 is TGTGCCAGCCCTCCGCCAAAGAACGACAGCTCTAACACTGAAGCTTTCTTT.

This clonotype appeared a few times. The V call is TRBV20-1, the J call TRBJ1-5; D may be TRBD1 (6 bases). V shed 5 bases and J shed 1 base, with 12 bases lying between them. This CDR3 has 14 amino acids. Germline V gene data show CDR1 as DFQATT and CDR2 as SNEGSKA (reference sequence). Here the CDR3 reads CSAAFQGSNQPQHF. The CDR3, as DNA: TGCAGTGCTGCATTCCAGGGGAGCAATCAGCCCCAGCATTTT.

The genes are TRBV9 and TRBJ2-3; D might be TRBD1 (5 bases). CDR1 and CDR2 (germline): SGDLS, YYNGEE. The CDR3 is made up of 20 amino acids. Trimming shortened V by 3 bases and J by 3 bases, and 29 bases separated the two germline ends. CDR3 sequence reads: CASSGPSPETLTGSTDTQYF. In DNA form, the CDR3 reads TGTGCCAGCAGCGGGCCCTCACCCGAAACACTCACAGGTTCGACAGATACGCAGTATTTT.

The table lists this clonotype with many counts. This chain connects TRBV28 to TRBJ1-6; a weak D match, TRBD1 (5 bases). This CDR3 region has 12 residues. Trimming took off 3 bases at V and 15 bases at J, with 12 bases between the two ends. The germline CDR1 and CDR2 sequences are MDHEN and SYDVKM. CDR3 loop: CASSFWGDLLHF. In nucleotides, the CDR3 is TGTGCCAGCAGTTTCTGGGGGGACCTCCTCCACTTT.

This rearrangement joins TRBV20-1 to TRBJ1-1; D not resolved. CDR1 and CDR2 from the germline V gene are DFQATT and SNEGSKA (reference sequence). The CDR3 totals 12 residues. V was clipped by 3 bases and J by 1 base, with 6 bases between them. CDR3 coding DNA: TGCAGTGCTAGTAACCCGAACACTGAAGCTTTCTTT. Translation: CSASNPNTEAFF.

The chain has TRBV6-2 or TRBV6-3 and TRBJ2-3, with TRBD2 matching 11 bases. This CDR3 region has 17 residues. Germline CDR1 reads MNHEY; CDR2 reads SVGEGT. With V trimmed by 7 bases and J by 2 bases, 11 bases remained unmatched. CDR3 amino acids: CASIDAGLAEVTDTQYF. CDR3 sequence (DNA): TGTGCCAGCATTGACGCGGGACTAGCGGAAGTCACAGATACGCAGTATTTT.

The chain combines TRBV9 with TRBJ2-7; D unresolved. V was trimmed by 3 bases and J by 0 bases, leaving 16 bases between them. The CDR3 sequence is 16 residues long. Per the germline V gene, CDR1 is SGDLS and CDR2 is YYNGEE. The DNA of the CDR3 is TGTGCCAGCAGCGAGGGCACTTCTGGGCTCTCCTACGAGCAGTACTTC. Protein: CASSEGTSGLSYEQYF.

The J gene is TRBJ1-2, the V gene TRBV2; D is possibly TRBD1 (6 bases). The germline CDR1 and CDR2 sequences are SNHLY and FYNNEI. This CDR3 is built from 15 residues. The ends were cut back, 3 bases at V and 4 bases at J, with 15 bases in the middle. In DNA form, the CDR3 reads TGTGCCAGCAGTGATGCGCGGGGGGCGGCCTATGGCTACACCTTC. It yields the protein CASSDARGAAYGYTF.

CDR3 bases: TGCGCCAGCAGCCAAGAAGCGGATGGAACGGGACTTAACTATGGCTACACCTTC. Residues: CASSQEADGTGLNYGYTF. The V gene is TRBV4-1, the J gene TRBJ1-2; possibly TRBD1 for D (5 bases). V lost 0 bases to trimming and J lost 1 base, with 18 bases between them. The germline CDR1 and CDR2 sequences are MGHRA and YSYEKL. The CDR3 runs 18 residues.

A few counts support this clonotype. The genes are TRBV19 and TRBJ1-1; 8 bases match TRBD1. Germline V gene data show CDR1 as LNHDA and CDR2 as SQIVND (reference sequence). V was clipped by 7 bases and J by 1 base; unmatched bases: 5. The length of the CDR3 is 14 residues. The CDR3 bases are TGTGCCAGTATGAAACAGGGGGAGAACACTGAAGCTTTCTTT. Amino acids: CASMKQGENTEAFF. Together with reference TRBV19 and TRBJ1-1, the CDR3 gives the full variable domain: DGGITQSPKYLFRKEGQNVTLSCEQNLNHDAMYWYRQDPGQGLRLIYYSQIVNDFQKGDIAEGYSVSREKKESFPLTVTSAQKNPTAFYLCASMKQGENTEAFFGQGTRLTVV.

This clonotype has more than one count but fewer than ten. The chain joins TRBV12-3 or TRBV12-4 to TRBJ1-2; no firm D call. V was clipped by 0 bases and J by 4 bases, with 9 bases between them. The CDR3 runs to 14 residues. CDR3 in amino acids: CASSLAEVGYGYTF. CDR3 coding DNA: TGTGCCAGCAGTTTAGCGGAAGTTGGCTATGGCTACACCTTC.